The sequence of this TCR beta chain was determined in a study of T-cell memory formation after mild COVID-19 (dated by TCRdb to the early 2020s). Regarding the research as a whole: TCR sequence clusters from the two donors were found to be largely donor specific. Longitudinal TCRalpha and TCRbeta repertoire sequencing tracked T-cell clones expanding and contracting after mild COVID-19 in a couple of donors. The cohort was made up of two young adult volunteers, one female and one male, who were previously healthy.

Ficoll-Paque density gradient centrifugation was used to isolate PBMCs. CDR1 and CDR2 (MGHDK, SYGVNS) derive from the germline V gene. From cysteine to phenylalanine, the CDR3 is 14 amino acids long. CDR3 DNA only is kept here, 42 bases in frame from base 1. V loses 3 bases, J loses 0 bases, and the germline ends lie 7 bases apart. Overall results and qualifications from the work: Contracting CD4+ clones were found mainly in CM and EM memory subsets, while CD8+ clones were enriched in EMRA. The second-wave clones that peaked on day 37 were not confirmed to be SARS-CoV-2 specific. The detection of some responding clones in pre-infection memory suggests that pre-existing cross-reactive memory T cells joined the SARS-CoV-2 response. From day 15 to 85, contracting clones showed balanced CD4/CD8 phenotypes, whereas a second wave of clones that expanded from day 15 to 37 leaned towards CD4+. Only two mild cases were covered by the study, and larger cohorts that include severe cases with pre-infection samples were considered necessary.

Points on this clonotype: Its specific antigen is unknown. Base qualities are not recorded, but no much larger clone differs from it by a single base.

The instrument given in TCRdb is Illumina NovaSeq 6000. TCRalpha and TCRbeta cDNA libraries were constructed by 5'RACE with constant-segment primers, with sample barcodes and unique molecular identifiers being introduced. Trizol reagent was used to extract RNA from every sample. The libraries were amplified in two PCR steps, and the second step added a second sample barcode and Illumina TruSeq adapters. Libraries were sequenced on an Illumina NovaSeq with 2 x 150 bp paired-end reads. Per the source publication's procedure: Reads were demultiplexed and collapsed into UMI-guided consensus sequences with migec v1.2.7. Using mixcr v2.1.11, UMI consensuses were aligned to TRA and TRB V and J templates and then assembled into clonotypes. A clonotype was counted as expanded or contracted only if both edgeR and NoisET called the change significant, with noise models trained on biological replicates. For edgeR calls, the cutoffs were a false discovery rate-adjusted p below 0.01 and a log2 fold-change threshold of 1. As an exploratory analysis of dynamics, max-normalized trajectories of the 1000 most abundant clonotypes were examined by PCA with hierarchical clustering. Separately sequenced CD4+ and CD8+ repertoires were used to assign the CD4 or CD8 phenotype of responding clones. TCRdb cleaned the public reads at Q25 with fastp, built clones with MiXCR and kept in-frame beta chains. Under each unique CDR3 protein, matching rows form one entry showing the most common genes and DNA. TCRdb assigned the V and J calls; the authors' analysis was not used. In all, the sample holds 400,000 or so distinct CDR3 sequences, and around 21% of those were seen once. Around 13% of the sample comes from the top ten.

This clonotype originated in an adult woman who had mild COVID-19 (a few samples of this study predate the infection). The sample titles of this study are shuffled in the database, so cell type and time point are left out; the donor was told from shared clones. This sequence uses TRBV25-1 and TRBJ2-3; TRBD2 is a weak D gene call, 5 bases matching. What was sequenced was PBMCs or a T cell subset sorted from them (not recorded which). This receptor carries the CDR3 CASSEWTSTDTQYF. The sequence in DNA is TGTGCCAGCAGTGAGTGGACTAGCACAGATACGCAGTATTTT.